The 16 T cell receptor beta chains below come from one sample, sequenced in a study of PD-1 blockade in classical Hodgkin lymphoma. Sequenced by immunoSEQ multiplex PCR; TCRdb stores in-frame clones only, minus some. This sample carries approximately 29,000 clones, roughly 77% of them seen once, and the ten largest clones take 16%. Time point meaning: cycle 4 day 1 (C4D1), after five to seven weeks of nivolumab. All patients experienced relapse after autologous stem cell transplantation, and brentuximab vedotin exposure was variable. Specimen: peripheral blood mononuclear cells (PBMCs), collected before the fourth cycle of nivolumab. The receptors shown here come from a human donor with classical Hodgkin lymphoma.

The rearrangement uses TRBV28 and TRBJ2-7; D not certain. Germline V lookup: CDR1 MDHEN, CDR2 SYDVKM. The length of the CDR3 is 13 residues. The V gene lost 7 bases and the J gene lost 4 bases, with 14 bases spanning the gap. The CDR3 here is CASNSGRRYEQYF. CDR3 sequence (DNA): TGTGCCAGCAACTCGGGTCGACGTTACGAGCAGTACTTC. The full variable domain, its missing parts supplied by reference TRBV28 and TRBJ2-7, is DVKVTQSSRYLVKRTGEKVFLECVQDMDHENMFWYRQDPGLGLRLIYFSYDVKMKEKGDIPEGYSVSREKKERFSLILESASTNQTSMYLCASNSGRRYEQYFGPGTRLTVT.

The genes are TRBV5-1 and TRBJ1-1; 8 bases align to TRBD1. The germline gives CDR1 SGHRS, CDR2 YFSETQ. Trimming at V came to 4 bases and at J to 1 base, leaving 6 bases not matched to a gene. The CDR3 spans 15 residues. CDR3 sequence reads: CASSESGTGNTEAFF. DNA for the CDR3: TGCGCCAGCAGCGAATCCGGGACAGGGAACACTGAAGCTTTCTTT.

The chain is built from TRBV28 and TRBJ2-3; 7 nucleotides agree with TRBD1. The ends lost 6 bases at V and 2 bases at J; junction bases unmatched: 2. Germline lookup yields CDR1 MDHEN and CDR2 SYDVKM. This CDR3 contains 13 residues. The CDR3 here is CASSRGITDTQYF. CDR3 sequence (DNA): TGTGCCAGCAGCAGGGGGATCACAGATACGCAGTATTTT.

V is TRBV6-5 and J is TRBJ2-2, with D maybe TRBD1 (7 bases). The CDR3 covers 14 residues. The germline V gene encodes CDR1 MNHEY and CDR2 SVGAGI. Trimming left V 6 bases short and J 7 bases short, with 15 bases between. As DNA, the CDR3 is TGTGCCAGCAGCGAGCAGGGGGGAATCGGGGAGCTGTTTTTT. Translating gives CASSEQGGIGELFF.

This clone is deemed medium-sized (0.01 to 0.1%). This sequence joins TRBV9 and TRBJ2-7; TRBD2 matches at 13 bases. From germline, CDR1 is SGDLS and CDR2 YYNGEE. V lost 4 bases to trimming and J lost 3 bases; unmatched junction nucleotides: 7. The CDR3 is 16 amino acids. The CDR3 DNA follows: TGTGCCAGCAGCCCGCGACTAGCGGGAGGCCTCTACGAGCAGTACTTC. This gives the protein CASSPRLAGGLYEQYF.

This clone was seen a few times. The gene calls are TRBV28 and TRBJ1-5, with TRBD1 matching 7 bases. J gave up 5 bases and V 6 bases, and 7 bases lay outside the gene matches. Germline CDR1 is MDHEN and CDR2 is SYDVKM. The CDR3 extends over 14 amino acids. CDR3 DNA: TGTGCCAGCAGCCTAGGGGACAGTTATCAGCCCCAGCATTTT. Its protein product is CASSLGDSYQPQHF.

This chain connects TRBV6-1 to TRBJ2-3; the D is unclear. The V end lost 5 bases, the J end lost 4 bases, and 7 bases lay between the germline ends. Germline CDR1 is MNHNS and CDR2 is SASEGT. The CDR3 runs 12 residues. The CDR3 is CASSLISDTQYF. DNA for the CDR3: TGTGCCAGCAGTCTTATATCAGATACGCAGTATTTT.

The chain carries TRBV20-1 and TRBJ2-1; D call uncertain. In germline, CDR1 is DFQATT, CDR2 SNEGSKA (reference sequence). Between the trimmed V and J ends, which lost 3 bases and 9 bases, there was a span of 6 bases. The CDR3 has 10 residues. CDR3 region: CSASRVEQFF. The CDR3 DNA sequence: TGCAGTGCTAGTCGGGTTGAGCAGTTCTTC.

This rearrangement joins TRBV5-1 to TRBJ2-1; 7 positions match TRBD1. The trim removed 3 bases at V and 9 bases at J, leaving 3 bases unmatched. The CDR3 extends over 12 amino acids. Per the germline V gene, CDR1 is SGHRS and CDR2 is YFSETQ. CDR3 DNA sequence: TGCGCCAGCAGCTCACAGGGGACTGAGCAGTTCTTC. This codes for CASSSQGTEQFF.

The rearrangement uses TRBV28 and TRBJ1-2; D remains unclear. Germline CDR1 MDHEN, CDR2 SYDVKM. This CDR3 contains 13 residues. The germline V and J ends were trimmed by 1 base and 3 bases, with 6 bases remaining between them. The CDR3 bases are TGTGCCAGCAGTTTATCGACTTACTATGGCTACACCTTC. Translation: CASSLSTYYGYTF.

The rearrangement uses TRBV6-6 and TRBJ1-2; D is unclear. Trimming cost V 6 bases and J 2 bases, with 16 bases left between them. The CDR3 has 15 residues. Germline assignment: CDR1 MNHNY and CDR2 SVGAGI (reference sequence). As DNA, the CDR3 is TGTGCCAGCAGATTGACCGGGATAGGAAACTATGGCTACACCTTC. Its protein product is CASRLTGIGNYGYTF.

J is TRBJ2-7 and V is TRBV27; D unclear. The CDR3 is 13 residues long. Germline lookup yields CDR1 MNHEY and CDR2 SMNVEV (reference sequence). V lost 4 bases and J lost 3, with 10 bases in between. For the CDR3, the DNA is TGTGCCAGCAGTTCTCTCCCGCGCTACGAGCAGTACTTC. Translated: CASSSLPRYEQYF.

The V gene is TRBV19, the J gene TRBJ2-7; D is possibly TRBD1 (6 bases). Germline CDR1 is LNHDA and CDR2 is SQIVND (reference sequence). This CDR3 spans 14 amino acids. With 4 bases removed from V and 0 bases from J, the gap between germline ends came to 10 bases. The CDR3 bases are TGTGCCAGTAGTAAGGGGGATACCTCCTACGAGCAGTACTTC. It specifies CASSKGDTSYEQYF.

J is TRBJ2-2 and V is TRBV6-1, with TRBD2 as a possible D gene (5 bases). The CDR3 totals 13 residues. Trimming took 3 bases from V and 5 from J, leaving 7 bases between them. Germline CDR1 is MNHNS and CDR2 is SASEGT. The CDR3 loop reads CASSDSETGELFF. CDR3 DNA: TGTGCCAGCAGTGATAGCGAAACCGGGGAGCTGTTTTTT.

This clone counts as medium-sized (0.01 to 0.1%). This sequence joins TRBV19 and TRBJ1-5; TRBD1 aligns across 11 bases. The CDR3 has 15 residues. The junction had 2 bases not matched to a gene; V was cut back by 5 bases and J by 2 bases. CDR1 and CDR2 from the germline V gene are LNHDA and SQIVND (reference sequence). CDR3: CASSVGQGGNQPQHF. Written as DNA, the CDR3 is TGTGCCAGTAGTGTGGGACAGGGGGGCAATCAGCCCCAGCATTTT.

This clone was seen a single time. The V call is TRBV6-1, the J call TRBJ2-4; D possibly matches TRBD1 or TRBD2 (5 bases each). Germline V CDR1 and CDR2: MNHNS, SASEGT. The CDR3 runs 13 residues. Trimming removed 7 bases from V and 4 bases from J, with 11 bases in between. Here the CDR3 reads CASIGTGKNIQYF. The CDR3 DNA reads TGTGCCAGCATTGGGACGGGAAAAAACATTCAGTACTTC.